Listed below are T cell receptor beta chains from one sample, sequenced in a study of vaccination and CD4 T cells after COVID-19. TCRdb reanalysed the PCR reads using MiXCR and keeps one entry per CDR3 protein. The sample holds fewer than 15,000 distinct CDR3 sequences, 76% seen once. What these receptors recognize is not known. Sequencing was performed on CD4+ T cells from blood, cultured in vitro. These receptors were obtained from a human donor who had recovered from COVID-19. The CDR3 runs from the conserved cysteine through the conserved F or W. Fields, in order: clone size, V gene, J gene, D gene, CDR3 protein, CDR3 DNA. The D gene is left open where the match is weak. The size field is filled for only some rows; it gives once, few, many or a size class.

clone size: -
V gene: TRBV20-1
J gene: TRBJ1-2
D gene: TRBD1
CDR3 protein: CSARVRETGGARGYTF
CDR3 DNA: TGCAGTGCTAGGGTCCGGGAAACAGGGGGCGCGCGGGGCTACACCTTC

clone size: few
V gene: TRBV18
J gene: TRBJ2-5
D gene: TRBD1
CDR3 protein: CASSLYRGGETQYF
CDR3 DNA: TGTGCCAGCTCACTTTACAGGGGTGGAGAGACCCAGTACTTC

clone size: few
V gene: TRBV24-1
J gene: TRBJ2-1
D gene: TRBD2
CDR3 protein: CATSLRRTGGYNEQFF
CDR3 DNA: TGTGCCACCAGTTTACGACGGACGGGAGGGTACAATGAGCAGTTCTTC

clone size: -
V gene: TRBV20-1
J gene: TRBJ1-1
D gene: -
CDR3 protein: CSARMGYTEAFF
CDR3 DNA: TGCAGTGCTAGGATGGGTTACACTGAAGCTTTCTTT

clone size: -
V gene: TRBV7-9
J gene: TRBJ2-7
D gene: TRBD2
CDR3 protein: CASSQREGRYEQYF
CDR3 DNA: TGTGCCAGCAGTCAGCGGGAGGGCCGGTACGAGCAGTACTTC

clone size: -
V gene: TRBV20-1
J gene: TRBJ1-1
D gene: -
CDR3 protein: CSASEKMGAFF
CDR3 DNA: TGCAGTGCTAGTGAGAAGATGGGAGCTTTCTTT

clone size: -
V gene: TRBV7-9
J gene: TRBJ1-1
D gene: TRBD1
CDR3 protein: CASSDRGLEAFF
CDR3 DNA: TGTGCCAGCAGTGACAGGGGTCTCGAAGCTTTCTTT

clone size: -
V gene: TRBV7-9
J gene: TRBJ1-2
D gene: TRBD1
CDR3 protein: CASSAQDRRDAF
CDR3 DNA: TGTGCCAGCAGCGCACAGGACAGGCGAGATGCCTTC

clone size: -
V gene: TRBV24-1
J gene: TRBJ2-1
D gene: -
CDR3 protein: CATSDPFNEQFF
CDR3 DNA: TGTGCCACCAGTGATCCCTTCAATGAGCAGTTCTTC

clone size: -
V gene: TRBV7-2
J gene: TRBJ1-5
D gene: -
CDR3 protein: CASSLRGGSGNQPQHF
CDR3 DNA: TGTGCCAGCAGCTTGAGAGGTGGGTCGGGCAATCAGCCCCAGCATTTT

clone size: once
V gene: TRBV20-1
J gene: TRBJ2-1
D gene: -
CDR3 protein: CSADFRGLPNEQFF
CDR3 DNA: TGCAGTGCCGATTTCAGGGGACTCCCCAATGAGCAGTTCTTC

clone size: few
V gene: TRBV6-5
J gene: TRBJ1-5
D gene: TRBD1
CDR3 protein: CASSYIVVDRGASQPQHF
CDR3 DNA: TGTGCCAGCAGTTATATAGTAGTCGACAGGGGGGCTAGTCAGCCCCAGCATTTT

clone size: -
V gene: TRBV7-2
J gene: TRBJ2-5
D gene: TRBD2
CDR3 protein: CASMGGSGVRGTQYF
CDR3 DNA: TGTGCCAGCATGGGGGGGAGTGGGGTCCGGGGGACCCAGTACTTC

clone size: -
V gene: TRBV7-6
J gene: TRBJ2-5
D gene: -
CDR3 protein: CASSFLGQETQYF
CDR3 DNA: TGTGCCAGCAGCTTCTTAGGGCAAGAGACCCAGTACTTC

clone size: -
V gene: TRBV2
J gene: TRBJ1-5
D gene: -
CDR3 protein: CASSEGKGKSNQPQHF
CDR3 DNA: TGTGCCAGCAGTGAGGGCAAAGGGAAGAGCAATCAGCCCCAGCATTTT

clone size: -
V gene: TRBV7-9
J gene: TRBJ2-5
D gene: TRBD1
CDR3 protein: CASSPRGQGAGETQYF
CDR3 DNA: TGTGCCAGCAGCCCCAGAGGACAGGGGGCGGGAGAGACCCAGTACTTC

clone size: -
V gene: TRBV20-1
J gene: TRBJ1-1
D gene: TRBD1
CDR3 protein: CSAGDRGRRHNEAFF
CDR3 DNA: TGCAGTGCTGGGGACAGGGGGCGAAGACACAATGAAGCTTTCTTT

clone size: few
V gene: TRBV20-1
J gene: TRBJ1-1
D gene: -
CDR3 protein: CSASVRNTEAFF
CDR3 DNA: TGCAGTGCTAGTGTGCGGAACACTGAAGCTTTCTTT

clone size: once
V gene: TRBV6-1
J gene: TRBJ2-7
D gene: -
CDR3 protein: CVTTFFAYEQYF
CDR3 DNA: TGTGTCACAACGTTCTTTGCCTACGAGCAGTACTTC

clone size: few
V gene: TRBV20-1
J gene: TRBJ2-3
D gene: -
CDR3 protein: CSAPGGPTDTQYF
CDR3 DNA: TGCAGTGCTCCTGGGGGGCCCACAGATACGCAGTATTTT

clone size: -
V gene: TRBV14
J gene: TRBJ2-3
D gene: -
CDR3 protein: CASSQSILHTDTQYF
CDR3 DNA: TGTGCCAGCAGCCAAAGTATCCTACACACAGATACGCAGTATTTT

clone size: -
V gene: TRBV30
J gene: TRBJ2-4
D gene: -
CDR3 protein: CAWSPQQNIQYF
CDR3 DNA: TGTGCCTGGAGTCCCCAGCAAAACATTCAGTACTTC

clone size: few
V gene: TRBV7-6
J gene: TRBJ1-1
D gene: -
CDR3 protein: CASSSRGTVGNTEAFF
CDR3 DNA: TGTGCCAGCAGCTCACGAGGGACGGTTGGGAACACTGAAGCTTTCTTT

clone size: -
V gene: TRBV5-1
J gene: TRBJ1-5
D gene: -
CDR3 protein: CASSLAGQINQPQHF
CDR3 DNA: TGCGCCAGCAGCTTGGCCGGACAGATCAATCAGCCCCAGCATTTT

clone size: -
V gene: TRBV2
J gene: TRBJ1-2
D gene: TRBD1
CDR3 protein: CASSEYGGQGLNYGYTF
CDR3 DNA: TGTGCCAGCAGTGAATATGGGGGACAGGGCCTTAACTATGGCTACACCTTC

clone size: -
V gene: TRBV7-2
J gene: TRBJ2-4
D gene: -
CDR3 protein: CASSLHENIQYF
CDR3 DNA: TGTGCCAGCAGCCTACACGAGAACATTCAGTACTTC

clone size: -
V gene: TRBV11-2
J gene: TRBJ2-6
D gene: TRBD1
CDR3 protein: CASSLTGHVLTF
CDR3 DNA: TGTGCCAGCAGCTTGACAGGGCACGTCCTGACTTTT

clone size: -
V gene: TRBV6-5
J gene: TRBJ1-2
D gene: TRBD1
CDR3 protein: CASSYSDRGYYYGYTF
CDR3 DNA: TGTGCCAGCAGTTACTCAGACAGGGGGTACTACTATGGCTACACCTTC

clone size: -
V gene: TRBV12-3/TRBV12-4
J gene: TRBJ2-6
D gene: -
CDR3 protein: CASSVDRTGANVLTF
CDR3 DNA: TGTGCCAGCAGTGTTGACAGGACTGGGGCCAACGTCCTGACTTTC